These T cell receptor beta chains were read from a single sample in a study of response to subunit inactivated influenza vaccine. TCRdb re-analysed the RT-PCR reads in MiXCR, keeping a single row per CDR3 protein. The sample includes about 520,000 distinct CDR3 sequences, roughly 9.8% of them seen just once. The sequences come from PBMCs from blood, collected 40 to 50 days after vaccination. These receptor sequences come from a man aged 50 or older who received an inactivated influenza vaccine. The CDR3 runs from the conserved cysteine through the conserved F or W. A D gene is named only where the DNA matches it firmly. Not every row has a clone size; where given, it reads once, few, many or a size class.

.	few	TRBV5-1	TRBJ2-2	TGCGCCAGCAGCTTGGTACGGGGTCGAACCGGGGAGCTGTTTTTT	CASSLVRGRTGELFF
.	few	TRBV10-3	TRBJ2-1	TGTGCCATCAGTGCTACTACCTGGGGGGTCTACAATGAGCAGTTCTTC	CAISATTWGVYNEQFF
.	few	TRBV20-1	TRBJ2-5	TGCAGTGCTAGGGGACACCTTCAAGAGACCCAGTACTTC	CSARGHLQETQYF
TRBD2	few	TRBV20-1	TRBJ2-5	TGCAGTGCTCAAAGGCGTCTAGCGGGAGCGGGAGAGACCCAGTACTTC	CSAQRRLAGAGETQYF
.	few	TRBV7-2	TRBJ2-7	TGTGCCAGCAGCTCTAAGGGACACTCCTACGAGCAGTACTTC	CASSSKGHSYEQYF
TRBD2	few	TRBV6-6	TRBJ2-1	TGTGCCAGCACTCCGAGCGGGGGCAATGAGCAGTTCTTC	CASTPSGGNEQFF
TRBD1	.	TRBV4-3	TRBJ2-7	TGCGCCAGCAGCCAAGAAGACAGGGTTCCAAGCGAGCAGTACTTC	CASSQEDRVPSEQYF
.	.	TRBV6-1	TRBJ2-3	TGTGCCAGCAGTGACCCTAGCGCGGGCACAGATACGCAGTATTTT	CASSDPSAGTDTQYF
.	many	TRBV15	TRBJ2-5	TGTGCCACCGCAATGGGACTCCTAGTGGGCCAAGAGACCCAGTACTTC	CATAMGLLVGQETQYF
TRBD2	few	TRBV12-3/TRBV12-4	TRBJ2-3	TGTGCCAGCAGTCCGACTAGCGGGAACACAGATACGCAGTATTTT	CASSPTSGNTDTQYF
.	few	TRBV6-1	TRBJ1-4	TGTGCCAGCACTGGGGGCGCTCCCGCAACTAATGAAAAACTGTTTTTT	CASTGGAPATNEKLFF
.	many	TRBV7-2	TRBJ1-1	TGTGCCAGCAGCAGAACCCCCAGGGGAGCGAACACTGAAGCTTTCTTT	CASSRTPRGANTEAFF
TRBD1	few	TRBV6-1	TRBJ2-7	TGTGCCAGCAGTCCACCCGGGACAGGGAACTCCTACGAGCAGTACTTC	CASSPPGTGNSYEQYF
TRBD2	.	TRBV12-3/TRBV12-4	TRBJ2-1	TGTGCCAGCACCCTAACTAGCGGGAGGACCTATGAGCAGTTCTTC	CASTLTSGRTYEQFF
TRBD1	.	TRBV10-3	TRBJ2-7	TGTGCCATCAGTGCTTGGGACAGGGGGGGCGACGAGCAGTACTTC	CAISAWDRGGDEQYF
TRBD2	.	TRBV29-1	TRBJ2-3	TGCAGCGTAATAACGGGGGGGCCAGGAGATACGCAGTATTTT	CSVITGGPGDTQYF
.	few	TRBV29-1	TRBJ2-7	TGCAGCGTTGCTCAGACTAGCTCCTACGAGCAGTACTTC	CSVAQTSSYEQYF
.	.	TRBV9	TRBJ2-3	TGTGCCAGCAGCGTAGCCACAGATACGCAGTATTTT	CASSVATDTQYF
.	.	TRBV7-2	TRBJ2-2	TGTGCCAGCAGCTTTGTCTACCCGAACACCGGGGAGCTGTTTTTT	CASSFVYPNTGELFF
TRBD2	few	TRBV4-3	TRBJ2-3	TGCGCCAGCAGCCAGGATACGAGCGGGACCACAGATACGCAGTATTTT	CASSQDTSGTTDTQYF
.	.	TRBV7-9	TRBJ1-5	TGTGCCAGCAGCAATTTATATCAGCCCCAGCATTTT	CASSNLYQPQHF
.	few	TRBV28	TRBJ2-5	TGTGCCAGCAGTTTTTCTAGGGTACAGACCCAGTACTTC	CASSFSRVQTQYF
TRBD1	.	TRBV18	TRBJ2-4	TGTGCCAGCTCACCAGGCACAGGGGTAAGCATTCAGTACTTC	CASSPGTGVSIQYF
.	.	TRBV5-1	TRBJ2-3	TGCGCCAGCAGCTTTTACAAATCCACAGATACGCAGTATTTT	CASSFYKSTDTQYF
.	few	TRBV12-3/TRBV12-4	TRBJ2-5	TGTGCCAGCAGTCGTCGCCAGCGAGAGACCCAGTACTTC	CASSRRQRETQYF
.	.	TRBV18	TRBJ2-7	TGTGCCAGCTCGTACGGACAGACAGCCTACGAGCAGTACTTC	CASSYGQTAYEQYF
.	few	TRBV11-2	TRBJ2-7	TGTGCCAGCAGCCTAGGCCGTATCGAGCAGTACTTC	CASSLGRIEQYF
TRBD1	.	TRBV5-5	TRBJ2-5	TGTGCCAGCAGCACTAATAGACAGGGGGCGAGGACCCAGTACTTC	CASSTNRQGARTQYF
.	.	TRBV12-3/TRBV12-4	TRBJ2-1	TGTGCCAGCAGTTTGGGCCCCGGGGCTACGGGTGAGCAGTTCTTC	CASSLGPGATGEQFF
TRBD2	.	TRBV5-1	TRBJ2-1	TGCGCCAGCAGCTTTTTTTCTAGCGGGATAAACAATGAGCAGTTCTTC	CASSFFSSGINNEQFF
.	.	TRBV12-3/TRBV12-4	TRBJ1-6	TGTGCCAGCAGAGAGACAGCTAATTCACCCCTCCACTTT	CASRETANSPLHF
.	few	TRBV27	TRBJ2-1	TGTGCCAGCACCCTAGGTGCCACGAGACCCTACAATGAGCAGTTCTTC	CASTLGATRPYNEQFF
.	.	TRBV2	TRBJ2-3	TGTGCCAGCAGTGATAACAGACGGACAGATACGCAGTATTTT	CASSDNRRTDTQYF
TRBD1	.	TRBV6-2/TRBV6-3	TRBJ2-2	TGTGCCAGCAGCTGGGACAGGGGGAGGGAGCTGTTTTTT	CASSWDRGRELFF
TRBD1	few	TRBV28	TRBJ2-2	TGTGCCAGCAGTTTCGACAGGGGGCACACCGGGGAGCTGTTTTTT	CASSFDRGHTGELFF
TRBD2	many	TRBV12-3/TRBV12-4	TRBJ2-7	TGTGCCAGCAGACCTGGGACTAGCGGGGTTTGGGAGCAGTACTTC	CASRPGTSGVWEQYF
TRBD2	many	TRBV12-3/TRBV12-4	TRBJ2-1	TGTGCCAGCAGTTTTGGACTAGCGGGAGAAATTGAGCAGTTCTTC	CASSFGLAGEIEQFF
TRBD2	few	TRBV20-1	TRBJ2-5	TGCTGCGCTAGAGGGCTAGCGGGGGGGACAATTCAAGAGACCCAGTACTTC	CCARGLAGGTIQETQYF
.	many	TRBV7-3	TRBJ2-7	TGTGCCAGCAGCCCCTTGGGGGGTGAGGGTTACGAGCAGTACTTC	CASSPLGGEGYEQYF
TRBD1	.	TRBV5-1	TRBJ2-7	TGCGCCAGCAGCCAACAGGGACAGGAGACCTACGAGCAGTACTTC	CASSQQGQETYEQYF
TRBD1	.	TRBV7-2	TRBJ1-4	TGTGCCAGCAGCTGGAAACAGGGGGGAGGCGAAAAACTGTTTTTT	CASSWKQGGGEKLFF
TRBD2	.	TRBV10-3	TRBJ2-5	TGTGCCGCCTCCCCGGGGGAGCGGGGGGACTGGGAGACCCAGTACTTC	CAASPGERGDWETQYF
.	many	TRBV9	TRBJ2-1	TGTGCCAGCAGCGTCCGGGACCGCTACAACAATGAGCAGTTCTTC	CASSVRDRYNNEQFF
TRBD2	few	TRBV6-1	TRBJ2-1	TGTGCCAGCAGCCGTAGCGGGAGGGTATATGAGCAGTTCTTC	CASSRSGRVYEQFF
.	.	TRBV27	TRBJ1-1	TGTGCCGGCAGCCTTCTTGGTACTGGGGGAACTGAAGCTTTCTTT	CAGSLLGTGGTEAFF
.	few	TRBV21-1	TRBJ1-2	TGTGCCAGCCGAGGAGTAGGGGATGGCTACACCTTC	CASRGVGDGYTF
.	few	TRBV12-3/TRBV12-4	TRBJ1-5	TGTGCCAGCAGTATAAAACCCGGGACGGCAAGCAATCAGCCCCAGCATTTT	CASSIKPGTASNQPQHF
.	few	TRBV11-2	TRBJ2-3	TGTGCCAGCAGCCGTTCCGGGACCATGGGCACAGATACGCAGTATTTT	CASSRSGTMGTDTQYF
TRBD2	many	TRBV12-3/TRBV12-4	TRBJ2-3	TGTGCCACTAGCGGGAGAACAGATACGCAGTATTTT	CATSGRTDTQYF
.	.	TRBV4-3	TRBJ1-5	TGCGCCAGCAGCCAAGAAGGGGGGAATAGGGCGAGACAGCCCCAGCATTTT	CASSQEGGNRARQPQHF